This TCR beta chain was obtained from a study of beta chain features in type 1 diabetes. Findings and caveats of the study: Moderate but significant shortening of TCRB CDR3s was recorded in all four CD4+ subsets from Type 1 diabetes patients.

Reverse transcribing all isolated RNA meant expressed TCRB transcripts were sequenced. The repertoire was sequenced with immunoSEQ multiplex PCR; TCRdb's copy has only in-frame clones and lacks some. The sample consists of about 180,000 clones, about 7.8% of them appearing once. This clone appeared a few times. Its antigen is unknown. Sorted CD4+ subsets: naive, central memory, regulatory, stem cell-like memory (CD45RO/CCR7/CD25/CD127/CD95/CD27 panel). The V gene lost 4 bases and the J gene lost 3 bases, with 8 bases spanning the gap. The germline gives CDR1 SGHRS, CDR2 YFSETQ. This CDR3 comprises 13 residues.

This chain links TRBV5-1 with TRBJ1-3, with D perhaps TRBD1 (5 bases). Sequences were obtained from central memory CD4+ T cells from blood. This clonotype was sampled from a woman between 35 and 50 years old with type 1 diabetes. CDR3 DNA sequence: TGCGCCAGCAGCCAGGGCATTGGAAACACCATATATTTT. This gives the protein CASSQGIGNTIYF.